This T cell receptor beta chain was sequenced in a study of T cells in pancreatic ductal adenocarcinoma (dated by TCRdb to the late 2010s). Background on the whole study: Seeking insight into the adaptive T-cell response that arises naturally, the researchers examined how many CD8+ T cells infiltrated tumors of resected pancreatic ductal adenocarcinoma, where they sat, and what features they had, alongside the same properties of suppressive cells.

TCR beta CDR3 regions were amplified from genomic DNA using the immunoSEQ hsTCRB kit. High-throughput TRB CDR3 sequencing was performed on an Illumina HiSeq system. For the original study's pipeline: The immunoSEQ software was used to analyze the sequencing reads, and any nonproductive sequences containing premature stops or frame-shifts were left out. Repertoire clonality was computed as one minus Shannon entropy normalized by log2 of the number of unique productive sequences. This immuneACCESS table, as held by TCRdb, lists in-frame sequences with V and J called but not all clones. Of the missing ones, under half trace to an unresolved V gene in checked studies; the others have no known cause. The DNA gave D and trimming, while V, J and clone size come from that table. Present in this sample are approximately 97,000 clones, about 95% of which were seen just once. The ten biggest clones cover about 3.4% of the sample.

The germline V gene encodes CDR1 SEHNR and CDR2 FQNEAQ (reference sequence). V loses 8 bases at its end and J loses 2 bases; junction bases beyond the gene matches: 12. Including cysteine and phenylalanine, the CDR3 has 16 amino acids. Only the CDR3 DNA is retained, 48 bases long and in frame from the first base. Overall study outcomes, separate from this receptor: T-cell clonality did not differ significantly between tumor and blood, with mean clonality about 0.12 in tumors and just over 0.07 in blood. Since most pancreatic cancer patients present with inoperable disease, the resected cohort was skewed toward the minority of patients who had early-stage disease. Tumor versus blood clonality comparisons may be biased because tumors are enriched in CD45RO+ effector rather than naive T cells, biasing toward lower diversity. Blood samples had more total productive templates and 7 to 10-fold more unique clonotypes than tumor samples.

Selected pancreatic ductal adenocarcinoma patients had undergone surgery without neoadjuvant therapy. Peripheral blood was collected in heparin tubes, and PBMCs were isolated by histopaque density gradient and cryopreserved in roughly 9.7% DMSO. Using the DNeasy Blood and Tissue Kit with Proteinase K and RNase treatment, genomic DNA was extracted from about seven PBMC and nine or ten flash-frozen tumor specimens. With respect to this clone: This receptor's antigen is unknown. One base away there is no much larger clone; base qualities are not given.

The sequencing sample was made of PBMCs. This receptor was obtained from a human donor with pancreatic ductal adenocarcinoma. Recombination joined TRBV7-9 with TRBJ2-1, with 7 bases aligning to TRBD1. CDR3 sequence: CASGTVRGRTYNEQFF. The sequenced DNA: TGTGCCAGCGGCACGGTAAGGGGGCGGACCTACAATGAGCAGTTCTTC.